A selection of T cell receptor beta chains follows, all from one sample in a study of vaccination and CD4 T cells after COVID-19. Each CDR3 protein is one row after TCRdb ran MiXCR on the PCR reads. The sample has 30,000 to 40,000 distinct CDR3 sequences, approximately 40% seen once; the top ten hold under 6.5%. The specimen comprised CD4+ T cells from blood, sampled about 7 months after SARS-CoV-2 vaccination. The receptor source for this set is a human donor who had recovered from COVID-19. Both conserved end residues are part of each CDR3. Each record gives: D gene, J gene, V gene, clone size, CDR3 protein, CDR3 DNA. The D gene is left open where the match is weak. Only part of the rows carry a size: once, few, many, or a class if the clone is expanded.

NA TRBJ2-3 TRBV5-4 NA CASSRLLGDTQYF TGTGCCAGCAGTCGATTATTAGGGGATACGCAGTATTTT
TRBD1 TRBJ1-5 TRBV7-9 NA CASSKDRESQPQHF TGTGCCAGCAGCAAAGACAGGGAAAGTCAGCCCCAGCATTTT
NA TRBJ2-1 TRBV7-2 NA CASSLDWGRGAEQFF TGTGCCAGCAGCTTAGACTGGGGGAGAGGGGCCGAGCAGTTCTTC
NA TRBJ1-6 TRBV21-1 few CASSKLSHHNSPLHF TGTGCCAGCAGCAAACTCTCTCACCATAATTCACCCCTCCACTTT
NA TRBJ1-2 TRBV27 NA CASSLSTGGISWGYTF TGTGCCAGCAGTTTATCGACCGGAGGAATATCGTGGGGCTACACCTTC
NA TRBJ1-1 TRBV19 NA CASSIVLSTEAFF TGTGCCAGTAGTATTGTTCTGAGCACTGAAGCTTTCTTT
NA TRBJ2-1 TRBV6-4 few CASSDSAGSYNEQFF TGTGCCAGCAGTGACTCGGCGGGCTCCTACAATGAGCAGTTCTTC
TRBD2 TRBJ2-7 TRBV20-1 few CSAKRLAGLSYEQYF TGCAGTGCCAAAAGACTAGCGGGGTTATCCTACGAGCAGTACTTC
NA TRBJ2-1 TRBV25-1 NA CASSESGRSSQFF TGTGCCAGCAGTGAATCCGGCAGGTCCTCGCAGTTCTTC
TRBD2 TRBJ2-7 TRBV5-8 NA CASSFREGGSYEQYF TGTGCCAGCAGCTTCCGGGAGGGGGGATCCTACGAGCAGTACTTC
TRBD2 TRBJ2-1 TRBV24-1 NA CATSDPRGGESGDEQFF TGTGCCACCAGTGACCCACGGGGGGGGGAATCGGGCGATGAGCAGTTCTTC
NA TRBJ1-5 TRBV7-9 NA CASSLFGGNQPQHF TGTGCCAGCAGCTTATTTGGGGGTAATCAGCCCCAGCATTTT
NA TRBJ2-2 TRBV6-1 once CASRTNAGELFF TGTGCCAGCAGAACGAACGCCGGGGAGCTGTTTTTT
TRBD1 TRBJ2-7 TRBV28 NA CASRKTGVDYEQYF TGTGCCAGCAGGAAAACAGGGGTCGACTACGAGCAGTACTTC
NA TRBJ1-3 TRBV6-2/TRBV6-3 NA CASSTSSGVSGNTIYF TGTGCCAGCAGCACTTCGTCAGGGGTCTCTGGAAACACCATATATTTT
TRBD2 TRBJ2-1 TRBV2 NA CASLTGGYNEQFF TGTGCCAGTTTGACGGGGGGCTACAATGAGCAGTTCTTC
TRBD1 TRBJ1-5 TRBV24-1 NA CATSDTGTGNQPQHF TGTGCCACCAGTGACACCGGGACAGGGAATCAGCCCCAGCATTTT
NA TRBJ2-7 TRBV6-5 once CASSYSKTYEQYF TGTGCCAGCAGTTACTCTAAGACCTACGAGCAGTACTTC
NA TRBJ1-1 TRBV6-2/TRBV6-3 NA CASSYRVGNTEAFF TGTGCCAGCAGTTACCGGGTAGGGAACACTGAAGCTTTCTTT
NA TRBJ1-5 TRBV2 few CASSGYQNQPQHF TGTGCCAGCAGTGGTTACCAAAATCAGCCCCAGCATTTT
TRBD2 TRBJ2-7 TRBV6-2/TRBV6-3 few CASSSGTWYEQYF TGTGCCAGCAGTAGCGGGACGTGGTACGAGCAGTACTTC
NA TRBJ2-7 TRBV20-1 NA CSANNYEQYF TGCAGTGCCAACAACTACGAGCAGTACTTC
TRBD1 TRBJ2-7 TRBV28 NA CASRQGNTYEQYF TGTGCCAGCAGACAGGGGAACACCTACGAGCAGTACTTC
TRBD1 TRBJ1-6 TRBV6-5 NA CASSYSASGTVKNSPLHF TGTGCCAGCAGTTACTCTGCTTCGGGGACAGTCAAGAATTCACCCCTCCACTTT
NA TRBJ1-3 TRBV20-1 NA CSARPQELPGNTIYF TGCAGTGCTAGACCACAGGAATTACCTGGAAACACCATATATTTT
NA TRBJ2-7 TRBV6-2/TRBV6-3 NA CASSYGIRGSSGYEQYF TGTGCCAGCAGTTATGGAATTCGGGGGTCTTCGGGCTACGAGCAGTACTTC
NA TRBJ2-1 TRBV6-1 NA CASSVLRDGSYNEQFF TGTGCCAGCAGCGTCTTGCGGGATGGGTCCTACAATGAGCAGTTCTTC
TRBD1 TRBJ2-7 TRBV12-3/TRBV12-4 NA CASSRTGPSYEQYF TGTGCCAGCAGCCGGACAGGCCCATCCTACGAGCAGTACTTC
NA TRBJ2-1 TRBV7-9 few CASSQPSGFKQFF TGTGCCAGCAGTCAACCCTCTGGGTTTAAGCAGTTCTTC
TRBD1 TRBJ1-2 TRBV7-2 few CASSPRTGSNYGYTF TGTGCCAGCAGCCCTCGGACAGGGTCTAACTATGGCTACACCTTC
TRBD1 TRBJ2-1 TRBV27 NA CASSLFTGGRNEQFF TGTGCCAGCAGTTTATTTACAGGGGGAAGAAATGAGCAGTTCTTC
NA TRBJ2-5 TRBV5-1 NA CASSLESSQETQYF TGCGCCAGCAGCTTGGAATCGTCTCAAGAGACCCAGTACTTC
NA TRBJ2-7 TRBV28 few CASSFDGTSYEQYF TGTGCCAGCAGTTTCGACGGAACTTCCTACGAGCAGTACTTC
NA TRBJ2-3 TRBV19 NA CASNLGLYTDTQYF TGTGCCAGTAATTTGGGTCTCTACACAGATACGCAGTATTTT
NA TRBJ2-7 TRBV6-1 NA CASSPLLASSYEQYF TGTGCCAGCAGTCCCTTATTGGCTAGCTCCTACGAGCAGTACTTC
NA TRBJ2-7 TRBV7-9 NA CASSLGQGPNEQYF TGTGCCAGCAGCTTGGGGCAGGGACCTAACGAGCAGTACTTC
NA TRBJ1-6 TRBV5-6 NA CASSLLSGGDSNSPLHF TGTGCCAGCAGCTTGTTATCGGGGGGAGATAGTAATTCACCCCTCCACTTT
NA TRBJ2-6 TRBV6-2/TRBV6-3 NA CASSYDSSGANVLTF TGTGCCAGCAGTTACGACAGCTCTGGGGCCAACGTCCTGACTTTC
NA TRBJ1-1 TRBV19 once CASSIVDNSEAFF TGTGCCAGTAGTATTGTAGATAATTCCGAAGCTTTCTTT
TRBD2 TRBJ2-5 TRBV5-1 once CASSLSRGLAGEGETQYF TGCGCCAGCAGCTTGAGCAGGGGACTAGCGGGAGAAGGCGAGACCCAGTACTTC
TRBD1 TRBJ1-5 TRBV2 NA CASRRGQGINQPQHF TGTGCCAGCAGGAGGGGACAGGGAATTAATCAGCCCCAGCATTTT
NA TRBJ2-5 TRBV5-4 few CASSLTGRVEETQYF TGTGCCAGCAGCTTGACCGGACGAGTCGAAGAGACCCAGTACTTC
TRBD1 TRBJ2-1 TRBV15 NA CATSRGTGGYNEQFF TGTGCCACCAGCAGAGGCACAGGGGGCTACAATGAGCAGTTCTTC
NA TRBJ1-4 TRBV6-5 NA CASSSQGSLEKLFF TGTGCCAGCAGTTCCCAAGGATCGCTTGAAAAACTGTTTTTT
NA TRBJ2-1 TRBV4-1 NA CASSRQVEGNEQFF TGCGCCAGCAGCCGACAGGTCGAGGGCAATGAGCAGTTCTTC
NA TRBJ2-5 TRBV2 NA CASSESTVRWTQYF TGTGCCAGCAGTGAATCGACAGTTAGATGGACCCAGTACTTC
NA TRBJ1-3 TRBV20-1 NA CSARPDSWNTIYF TGCAGTGCTAGGCCGGACAGCTGGAACACCATATATTTT
TRBD2 TRBJ2-7 TRBV7-3 NA CASSPLGVRGDEQYF TGTGCCAGCAGCCCATTGGGGGTCCGGGGGGACGAGCAGTACTTC
NA TRBJ2-3 TRBV24-1 NA CATSGPGTLLSRTDTQYF TGTGCCACCAGTGGTCCCGGGACACTTCTATCGCGCACAGATACGCAGTATTTT
TRBD2 TRBJ2-5 TRBV20-1 many CSARDVSGGAQETQYF TGCAGTGCTAGAGATGTTTCGGGAGGGGCCCAAGAGACCCAGTACTTC
TRBD2 TRBJ2-5 TRBV20-1 few CSASVLAGGETQYF TGCAGTGCTAGCGTACTAGCGGGAGGGGAGACCCAGTACTTC